Listed here are 20 T cell receptor beta chains from one sample, sequenced in a study of blood T cell repertoires in COVID-19. Method: immunoSEQ multiplex PCR; TCRdb's copy keeps in-frame clones and lacks some. Among tens of thousands of clones listed, roughly 87% were seen once. Sequenced material: peripheral blood. The receptors here all came from a man aged 60 to 69 with acute or convalescent COVID-19.

This CDR3 is CASRFRQDAYEQYF. As DNA, the CDR3 is TGTGCAAGTCGCTTTCGACAGGACGCCTACGAGCAGTACTTC. This chain links TRBV12-2 with TRBJ2-7; the table's D gene call, TRBD1, was not cross checked with the DNA. TRBV12-2 is a known pseudogene. The CDR3 covers 14 residues.

The DNA of the CDR3 is TGTGCCAGCAGCTTATTGCGACAGAGCTATGGCTACACCTTC. As protein: CASSLLRQSYGYTF. The chain couples TRBV11-2 to TRBJ1-2, with TRBD1 as a possible D gene (5 bases). The CDR3 runs to 14 residues. In germline, CDR1 is SGHAT, CDR2 FQNNGV. The germline V and J ends were trimmed by 2 bases and 4 bases, with 11 bases remaining between them. Using reference TRBV11-2 and TRBJ1-2 for the parts outside the CDR3, the full variable domain is EAGVAQSPRYKIIEKRQSVAFWCNPISGHATLYWYQQILGQGPKLLIQFQNNGVVDDSQLPKDRFSAERLKGVDSTLKIQPAKLEDSAVYLCASSLLRQSYGYTFGSGTRLTVV.

The CDR3 DNA reads as TGTGCCTGGAGATCTCCCGGCCGGCGGGGAGGCGAAAAACTGTTTTTT. Amino acid sequence: CAWRSPGRRGGEKLFF. This chain joins TRBV30 and TRBJ1-4; the D is unclear. Looked up from germline, CDR1 is GTSNPN and CDR2 is SVGIG (reference sequence). The CDR3 is made up of 16 amino acids. V lost 3 bases, J lost 8 bases, and 22 bases lay in between.

The gene calls are TRBV9 and TRBJ1-3; D is unresolved. Germline CDR1 SGDLS, CDR2 YYNGEE. The V and J ends lost 1 base and 7 bases respectively, with 9 bases between them. CDR3 size: 13 residues. The CDR3 here is CASSVLEWNTIYF. The CDR3 nucleotides are TGTGCCAGCAGCGTATTGGAGTGGAACACCATATATTTT.

The chain is built from TRBV29-1 and TRBJ1-5, with D uncertain. V lost 6 bases to trimming and J lost 4 bases, with 10 bases between them. Germline CDR1 is SQVTM and CDR2 is ANQGSEA. CDR3 length: 12 residues. The CDR3: CSVGLSNQPQHF. DNA of the CDR3: TGCAGCGTAGGACTAAGTAATCAGCCCCAGCATTTT. Drawing the rest from reference TRBV29-1 and TRBJ1-5, the complete variable domain is SAVISQKPSRDICQRGTSLTIQCQVDSQVTMMFWYRQQPGQSLTLIATANQGSEATYESGFVIDKFPISRPNLTFSTLTVSNMSPEDSSIYLCSVGLSNQPQHFGDGTRLSIL.

This chain uses TRBV27 with TRBJ1-1, with D perhaps matching TRBD1 (5 bases). CDR1 and CDR2 from the germline V gene are MNHEY and SMNVEV (reference sequence). V lost 3 bases to trimming and J lost 2 bases, with 10 bases between them. The CDR3 has 14 residues. The CDR3 region has the DNA TGTGCCAGCAGTTTGGGACTTACTAACACTGAAGCTTTCTTT. Translated: CASSLGLTNTEAFF.

This chain links TRBV18 with TRBJ2-5; 7 positions match TRBD1. This CDR3 region has 16 residues. With 4 bases clipped from V and 2 bases from J, the junction kept 10 bases outside the gene matches. Looked up from germline, CDR1 is KGHSH and CDR2 is LQKENI. The CDR3 DNA is TGTGCCAGCTCACTCCCCCCGGGACAGTATCAAGAGACCCAGTACTTC. Protein sequence: CASSLPPGQYQETQYF. The variable domain in full, with the rest retrieved from reference TRBV18 and TRBJ2-5, is NAGVMQNPRHLVRRRGQEARLRCSPMKGHSHVYWYRQLPEEGLKFMVYLQKENIIDESGMPKERFSAEFPKEGPSILRIQQVVRGDSAAYFCASSLPPGQYQETQYFGPGTRLLVL.

The rearrangement joins TRBV6-5 to TRBJ1-5, with a tentative D call TRBD1 (6 bases). The germline gives CDR1 MNHEY, CDR2 SVGAGI. The CDR3 length is 15 residues. Between the trimmed V and J ends, which lost 6 bases and 0 bases, there was a span of 12 bases. CDR3 sequence reads: CASSPDSYSNQPQHF. In DNA form, the CDR3 reads TGTGCCAGCAGCCCGGACAGTTATAGCAATCAGCCCCAGCATTTT.

This clone was found a few times. The chain links TRBV3-1 (or the pseudogene TRBV3-2) to TRBJ1-1, with 9 bases identical to TRBD1. Trimming cost V 0 bases and J 11 bases; bases outside gene matches: 4. There are 13 residues in the CDR3. Germline V gene lookup returns CDR1 LGHDT and CDR2 YNNKEL (reference sequence). This CDR3 is CASSQERGQGAFF. Written as DNA, the CDR3 is TGTGCCAGCAGCCAAGAACGTGGACAGGGGGCTTTCTTT.

The chain recombines TRBV5-6 with TRBJ2-3; 7 bases align to TRBD1. Germline V gene sequence: CDR1 SGHDT, CDR2 YYEEEE. The CDR3 consists of 15 residues. J lost 6 bases, V lost 4 bases, and 11 bases had no gene match. The CDR3 region is CASSRVDRAGDTQYF. CDR3 bases: TGTGCCAGCAGCCGGGTTGACAGGGCAGGCGATACGCAGTATTTT.

The sample holds a few counts of this clone. The chain joins TRBV10-3 to TRBJ2-1; tentative D call: TRBD2 (5 bases). Germline-derived CDR1 and CDR2 are ENHRY and SYGVKD. Deletions cut 10 bases from V and 13 bases from J, with 20 bases between. This CDR3 contains 12 residues. This CDR3 is CATQEAGPNQFF. The CDR3 bases are TGTGCCACCCAAGAGGCGGGTCCGAATCAGTTCTTC.

The gene calls are TRBV2 and TRBJ1-2, with 8 bases aligning to TRBD1. The J segment lost 10 bases and the V segment lost 5 bases, leaving 9 bases of the junction unmatched. The CDR3 totals 13 residues. CDR1 and CDR2 (germline): SNHLY, FYNNEI. The CDR3: CASSMGDRRAYTF. The CDR3 nucleotides read TGTGCCAGCAGTATGGGGGACAGGCGGGCCTACACCTTC.

The rearrangement links TRBV19 to TRBJ2-7; 8 positions agree with TRBD1. In germline, CDR1 is LNHDA, CDR2 SQIVND (reference sequence). The ends lost 3 bases at V and 0 bases at J; junction bases unmatched: 4. The CDR3 is 15 residues long. CDR3 protein: CASSIGQGSSYEQYF. The CDR3 nucleotides read TGTGCCAGTAGTATTGGACAGGGAAGCTCCTACGAGCAGTACTTC.

The CDR3 sequence is CASSMKTGWTGELFF. The DNA of the CDR3 is TGCGCCAGCAGCATGAAGACAGGTTGGACCGGGGAGCTGTTTTTT. This chain connects TRBV5-1 to TRBJ2-2; possible D gene TRBD1, 6 bases. Between the trimmed V and J ends, which lost 4 bases and 5 bases, there was a span of 15 bases. The CDR3 totals 15 residues. CDR1 is SGHRS, CDR2 YFSETQ, per germline. The complete variable domain, with remaining parts taken from reference TRBV5-1 and TRBJ2-2, reads KAGVTQTPRYLIKTRGQQVTLSCSPISGHRSVSWYQQTPGQGLQFLFEYFSETQRNKGNFPGRFSGRQFSNSRSEMNVSTLELGDSALYLCASSMKTGWTGELFFGEGSRLTVL.

The chain is built from TRBV5-8 and TRBJ1-1; D remains unclear. The CDR3 is made up of 12 amino acids. Trimming took 2 bases from V and 7 from J, leaving 9 bases between them. Germline lookup yields CDR1 SGHTS and CDR2 YDEGEE. The CDR3 DNA follows: TGTGCCAGCAGCTTTATCGGAGGTGAAGCTTTCTTT. Amino acids: CASSFIGGEAFF.

This clone has just one count. The genes are TRBV5-4 and TRBJ1-1, with 7 positions matching TRBD1. V gave up 5 bases and J gave up 1 base; unmatched junction bases: 5. CDR3 length: 14 residues. Germline CDR1 and CDR2: SGHNT and YYREEE (reference sequence). The DNA of the CDR3 is TGTGCCAGCAGTTTGACAGGGTGGAACACTGAAGCTTTCTTT. It specifies CASSLTGWNTEAFF.

The rearrangement joins TRBV27 to TRBJ1-2; 8 positions agree with TRBD1. The V gene end was trimmed by 0 bases and the J gene end by 8 bases; junction bases not matched to a gene: 5. The CDR3 covers 14 residues. Per the germline V gene, CDR1 is MNHEY and CDR2 is SMNVEV (reference sequence). CDR3 loop: CASSLSDRDRGYTF. As DNA, the CDR3 is TGTGCCAGCAGTTTATCGGACAGGGATCGGGGCTACACCTTC.

This chain uses TRBV6-5 with TRBJ2-7; weak D call: TRBD2 (5 bases). The CDR3 is made up of 14 amino acids. Trimming stripped 0 bases from V and 3 bases from J, with 9 bases between. Germline assignment: CDR1 MNHEY and CDR2 SVGAGI. DNA for the CDR3: TGTGCCAGCAGTTACTCTCTGGGAGACTACGAGCAGTACTTC. This encodes CASSYSLGDYEQYF.

The genes are TRBV7-9 and TRBJ2-7; D is unresolved. Germline-derived CDR1 and CDR2 are SEHNR and FQNEAQ (reference sequence). The CDR3 loop spans 12 amino acids. The ends were cut back, 5 bases at V and 3 bases at J, with 8 bases in the middle. DNA of the CDR3: TGTGCCAGCAGCCAAAACAGCTACGAGCAGTACTTC. As protein: CASSQNSYEQYF.

The CDR3 DNA reads TGCGCCAGCAGCCTTTCTGGGGGAGGGGTGAACACTGAAGCTTTCTTT. Translating it yields CASSLSGGGVNTEAFF. This chain joins TRBV5-1 and TRBJ1-1, with D possibly TRBD1 on 5 matching bases. The CDR3 contains 16 residues. CDR1 is SGHRS and CDR2 is YFSETQ in the germline V gene. V was shortened by 4 bases and J by 0 bases, with 16 bases between the two germline ends. Together with reference TRBV5-1 and TRBJ1-1, the CDR3 gives the full variable domain: KAGVTQTPRYLIKTRGQQVTLSCSPISGHRSVSWYQQTPGQGLQFLFEYFSETQRNKGNFPGRFSGRQFSNSRSEMNVSTLELGDSALYLCASSLSGGGVNTEAFFGQGTRLTVV.